This T cell receptor beta chain was captured by sequencing in a study of blood T cell repertoires in COVID-19. Study as a whole: The study drew acute and convalescent COVID-19 samples from the United States, Italy and Spain.

In the original analysis: Counts of nucleated cells, estimated from reference gene primer amplification, were obtained. Assay: immunoSEQ multiplex PCR; the TCRdb copy retains only in-frame clones and omits some. V and J calls and clone size are copied from that table; D and trimming were computed from the DNA. The sample consists of approximately 68,000 clones, roughly 86% of them appearing once. Between the trimmed V and J ends, which lost 6 bases and 10 bases, there was a span of 16 bases. CDR1 is MDHEN, CDR2 SYDVKM, per germline. The CDR3 is made up of 14 amino acids. The source is a woman aged 60-75 years with acute or convalescent COVID-19. The genes are TRBV28 and TRBJ1-6; D gene ambiguous. Sequencing was performed on peripheral blood. In DNA, the CDR3 is TGTGCCAGCAGGTCGGGAAGGAGGGTATCACCCCTCCACTTT. Encoded protein: CASRSGRRVSPLHF.